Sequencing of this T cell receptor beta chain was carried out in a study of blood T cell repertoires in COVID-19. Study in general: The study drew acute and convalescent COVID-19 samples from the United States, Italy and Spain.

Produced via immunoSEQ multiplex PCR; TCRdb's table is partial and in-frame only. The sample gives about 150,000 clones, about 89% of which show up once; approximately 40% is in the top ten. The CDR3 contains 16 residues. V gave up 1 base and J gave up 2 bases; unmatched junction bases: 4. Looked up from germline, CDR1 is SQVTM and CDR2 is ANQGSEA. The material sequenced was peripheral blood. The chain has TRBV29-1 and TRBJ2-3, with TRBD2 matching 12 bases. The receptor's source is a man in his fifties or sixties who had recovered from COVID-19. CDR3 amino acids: CSVEGTSGEVTDTQYF. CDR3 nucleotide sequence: TGCAGCGTTGAAGGGACTAGCGGGGAGGTCACAGATACGCAGTATTTT.